This T cell receptor (beta chain) was recovered during a study of T-cell memory formation after mild COVID-19 (dated by TCRdb to about 2021). At the level of the whole study: TCR sequence clusters from the two donors were found to be largely donor specific. In a couple of donors, T-cell clones that expanded and contracted after mild COVID-19 were tracked by sequencing TCRalpha and TCRbeta repertoires over time. Two young, previously healthy adult volunteers made up the cohort, one male and one female.

The full study reports these points: Contracting CD4+ clones were located mainly in the CM and EM memory subsets, whereas CD8+ clones were found to be enriched in EMRA. SARS-CoV-2 specificity of the second-wave clones peaking on day 37 was not confirmed. Only two mild cases were covered in the study, and larger cohorts including severe cases with pre-infection samples were considered necessary. Clones contracting from day 15 to 85 had balanced CD4/CD8 phenotypes, while a second wave expanding from day 15 to 37 was biased towards CD4+. The detection of some responding clones in pre-infection memory suggests that pre-existing cross-reactive memory T cells joined the SARS-CoV-2 response.

Ficoll-Paque density gradient centrifugation was the method used to isolate PBMCs. As to this clonotype: Its specific antigen is unknown. Base qualities are not recorded, but no much larger clone differs from it by a single base.

Data came from an Illumina NovaSeq 6000. Using 5'RACE with constant-segment primers, TCRalpha and TCRbeta cDNA libraries were constructed, with sample barcodes and unique molecular identifiers added in the process. Trizol reagent was used to extract RNA from every sample. Amplification of the libraries took two PCR steps, and the second step added a second sample barcode plus Illumina TruSeq adapters. Libraries were sequenced on an Illumina NovaSeq with 2 x 150 bp paired-end reads. The study's own analysis went as follows. Reads were demultiplexed and collapsed into UMI-guided consensus sequences with migec v1.2.7. With mixcr v2.1.11, UMI consensuses were aligned to TRA and TRB V and J templates and assembled into clonotypes. Clonotypes were classified as expanded or contracted when called significant by both edgeR and NoisET, with noise models trained on biological replicates. For edgeR calls, the cutoffs were a false discovery rate-adjusted p below 0.01 and a log2 fold-change threshold of 1. PCA with hierarchical clustering of max-normalized trajectories of the 1000 most abundant clonotypes was used as exploratory dynamics analysis. Separately sequenced CD4+ and CD8+ repertoires were used to assign the CD4 or CD8 phenotype of responding clones. Through fastp at Q25 and MiXCR, TCRdb rebuilt clones from the public reads, retaining in-frame beta chains. Rows with a matching CDR3 protein are joined into one entry that keeps the most common DNA and genes. TCRdb's processing, not the study's, gives the V and J calls here. For this sample there are around 200,000 distinct CDR3 sequences; approximately 17% appear just once. The top ten hold roughly 4.3% of the sample.

This TCR was recovered from a man aged 18-30 years who had mild COVID-19 (a few samples of this study predate the infection). The sample titles of this study are shuffled in the database, so cell type and time point are left out; the donor was told from shared clones. The sequencing sample was made of PBMCs or a T cell subset sorted from them (not recorded which).

The bases are TGTGCCAGCAGTTACGGGAACTACAATGAGCAGTTCTTC. Its protein reads: CASSYGNYNEQFF. This chain joins TRBV6-2 or TRBV6-3 to TRBJ2-1, with the D gene not clear enough to name. From a lookup of the germline V gene, CDR1 and CDR2 are MNHEY and SVGEGT. V lost 2 bases and J lost 3 bases; the stretch between them is 5 bases long. Taken from cysteine to phenylalanine, the CDR3 has 13 residues. Just CDR3 DNA is preserved here, 39 bases in frame from base 1.